This T cell receptor beta chain was found in a study of T cells after yellow fever vaccination. Study conclusions and caveats: Booster sampling recovered most clones from primary vaccination (approximately 96% CD4, approximately 90% CD8). Abundant clonotypes from the bulk population could get into FACS-sorted repertoires as contaminants.

Template switching with 5'RACE generated the TCR cDNA and added a universal primer site and UMIs. MiXCR was run by TCRdb on the 5' RACE reads, yielding one entry per CDR3 protein. The sample holds 550,000 to 750,000 distinct CDR3 sequences, 13% seen once. This clonotype was seen many times. The antigen remains undetermined. The CDR3 extends over 17 amino acids. Germline V CDR1 and CDR2: DFQATT, SNEGSKA (reference sequence). Trimming at V came to 0 bases and at J to 4 bases, leaving 8 bases not matched to a gene. This clonotype was sampled from a man aged 25 to 45 who received the YFV17D yellow fever vaccine. Sequencing used PBMCs, obtained on the day of the yellow fever booster vaccination. The rearrangement joins TRBV20-1 to TRBJ2-3, with TRBD1 matching 12 bases. This CDR3 is CSARDPLGQGAPDTQYF. The CDR3 coding sequence is TGCAGTGCTAGAGATCCTTTGGGACAGGGGGCACCAGATACGCAGTATTTT.